The 21 T cell receptor beta chains presented below share a single source sample, sequenced in a study of T-cell reconstitution after alpha-beta-depleted transplantation in children. Unique molecular identifiers featured in how the TCRbeta library was prepared. TCRdb used MiXCR to reprocess the PCR reads, holding one entry per CDR3 protein. The sample has 240,000 or so distinct CDR3 sequences, about 11% seen once; the top ten hold 2.6%. This sample comprised PBMCs from the stem cell graft donor, obtained from the stem cell graft. The receptors come from a human donor who donated a stem cell graft to a child with acute lymphoblastic leukemia.

This clonotype was seen at least ten times. The chain links TRBV6-1 to TRBJ2-4, with a tentative D call TRBD1 (6 bases). The CDR3 has 13 amino acids. CDR1 and CDR2 (germline): MNHNS, SASEGT. The V gene lost 8 bases and the J gene lost 3 bases, with 11 bases spanning the gap. The CDR3 sequence is CASSDSLKNIQYF. The CDR3 DNA sequence: TGTGCCAGCTCGGACAGCCTCAAAAACATTCAGTACTTC.

This clonotype has ten or more counts. The rearrangement joins TRBV10-3 to TRBJ2-3; 7 bases align to TRBD2. This CDR3 is built from 17 residues. Germline loops: CDR1 ENHRY, CDR2 SYGVKD. The J segment lost 2 bases and the V segment lost 7 bases, leaving 15 bases of the junction unmatched. CDR3 DNA sequence: TGTGCCATCAAGTCCCCCTCTAGGAGCGGGGTCACAGATACGCAGTATTTT. Translated, it gives CAIKSPSRSGVTDTQYF.

This clonotype has ten or more counts. The V and J genes are TRBV9 and TRBJ1-1, with a weak D call TRBD1 (5 bases). V was shortened by 3 bases and J by 4 bases, with 19 bases between the two germline ends. Germline V gives CDR1 SGDLS, CDR2 YYNGEE. This CDR3 spans 16 amino acids. In nucleotides, the CDR3 is TGTGCCAGCAGCGCGAGGGACTTCTCGGGGAGCACTGAAGCTTTCTTT. Amino acid sequence: CASSARDFSGSTEAFF.

This clonotype was counted ten times or more. V usage is TRBV5-1 and J usage is TRBJ1-1; D ambiguous. This CDR3 has 15 amino acids. Germline CDR1 SGHRS, CDR2 YFSETQ. V lost 0 bases and J lost 4, with 13 bases in between. Written as DNA, the CDR3 is TGCGCCAGCAGCTTGGGAGATGTGGGTCTCACTGAAGCTTTCTTT. Its protein product is CASSLGDVGLTEAFF.

In its sample, this clonotype was seen many times. V and J are TRBV7-2 and TRBJ1-3, with 9 bases lining up with TRBD1. V gave up 5 bases and J gave up 4 bases; unmatched junction bases: 9. This CDR3 region has 16 residues. Germline V CDR1 and CDR2: SGHTA, FQGNSA. The CDR3 sequence is CASSGSQGASGNTIYF. In DNA, the CDR3 is TGTGCCAGCAGCGGGTCACAGGGGGCGTCGGGAAACACCATATATTTT.

In this sample, this clonotype turned up many times. The genes are TRBV7-2 and TRBJ2-5, with D tentatively TRBD1 (5 bases). CDR3 length equals 13 residues. V shed 5 bases and J shed 3 bases, with 10 bases lying between them. Germline assignment: CDR1 SGHTA and CDR2 FQGNSA. The CDR3 DNA reads TGTGCCAGCAGCATGTCAGGGAAAGAGACCCAGTACTTC. It translates to CASSMSGKETQYF.

This clonotype was found many times. The V call is TRBV20-1, the J call TRBJ1-5; no reliable D call. This CDR3 is built from 13 residues. Germline values: CDR1 DFQATT, CDR2 SNEGSKA (reference sequence). V shed 3 bases and J shed 7 bases, with 13 bases lying between them. DNA for the CDR3: TGCAGTGCTAGTATCCGGCGGGAGCAGCCCCAGCATTTT. It is translated as CSASIRREQPQHF.

The V and J genes are TRBV7-9 and TRBJ2-1; tentatively, D is TRBD1 or TRBD2 (5 bases each). This CDR3 contains 13 residues. The germline V gene encodes CDR1 SEHNR and CDR2 FQNEAQ (reference sequence). The CDR3 coding sequence is TGTGCTTCGGGGCTAAGCTCCTACAATGAGCAGTTCTTC. Translating gives CASGLSSYNEQFF.

This clonotype has ten or more counts. The CDR3: CSAEVRRGTGELFF. CDR3 DNA: TGCAGTGCTGAAGTGCGGCGGGGCACCGGGGAGCTGTTTTTT. The chain combines TRBV20-1 with TRBJ2-2; perhaps TRBD2 as D (6 bases). In germline, CDR1 is DFQATT, CDR2 SNEGSKA (reference sequence). V was clipped by 5 bases and J by 4 bases, with 14 bases between them. This CDR3 has 14 amino acids.

At least ten counts were recorded for this clonotype. J is TRBJ2-5 and V is TRBV30, with 12 nucleotides matching TRBD1. The CDR3 is 16 residues long. Germline V CDR1 and CDR2: GTSNPN, SVGIG (reference sequence). The V segment lost 0 bases and the J segment 5 bases; nucleotides outside the gene matches: 7. The CDR3: CAWSVILGTGGETQYF. As DNA, the CDR3 is TGTGCCTGGAGTGTAATACTAGGGACAGGGGGCGAGACCCAGTACTTC.

The rearrangement links TRBV7-9 to TRBJ1-5, with TRBD1 matching over 9 bases. The germline V gene has CDR1 SEHNR and CDR2 FQNEAQ (reference sequence). This CDR3 comprises 17 residues. The J segment lost 0 bases and the V segment lost 4 bases, leaving 7 bases of the junction unmatched. In DNA form, the CDR3 reads TGTGCCAGCAGCTCGGACAGGGGAGTCGTTAGCAATCAGCCCCAGCATTTT. Residues: CASSSDRGVVSNQPQHF.

The rearrangement links TRBV6-1 to TRBJ1-3, with 8 nucleotides matching TRBD1. This CDR3 is built from 15 residues. The germline V gene encodes CDR1 MNHNS and CDR2 SASEGT. V was clipped by 5 bases and J by 4 bases; unmatched bases: 7. CDR3 loop: CASSQRQGYGNTIYF. CDR3 sequence (DNA): TGTGCCAGCAGTCAACGACAGGGGTACGGAAACACCATATATTTT.

The chain recombines TRBV3-1 with TRBJ2-3, with TRBD2 matching 14 bases. Trimming at V came to 5 bases and at J to 0 bases, leaving 4 bases not matched to a gene. Germline V gives CDR1 LGHDT, CDR2 YNNKEL (reference sequence). This CDR3 has 17 amino acids. The CDR3 protein is CASSSWTSGGSTDTQYF. CDR3 nucleotides: TGTGCCAGCAGCTCTTGGACTAGCGGGGGGAGCACAGATACGCAGTATTTT.

At least ten counts were recorded for this clonotype. V and J are TRBV7-9 and TRBJ2-7; D unclear. The length of the CDR3 is 14 residues. V was trimmed by 2 bases and J by 2 bases, leaving 10 bases between them. Germline assignment: CDR1 SEHNR and CDR2 FQNEAQ (reference sequence). The CDR3 region has the DNA TGTGCCAGCAGCTTACCCGGAGCCCCCTACGAGCAGTACTTC. Protein sequence: CASSLPGAPYEQYF.

This clonotype showed up many times. The rearrangement uses TRBV13 and TRBJ1-1; possibly TRBD1 for D (5 bases). Germline CDR1 and CDR2: PRHDT and FYEKMQ (reference sequence). The CDR3 is made up of 14 amino acids. Deletions cut 8 bases from V and 10 bases from J, with 23 bases between. The CDR3 DNA sequence: TGTGCCAGCCGCCTACGGCCTCAGGGAAGGCGAGCTTTCTTT. Amino acids: CASRLRPQGRRAFF.

There are many counts of this clonotype. The genes are TRBV29-1 and TRBJ1-6; possible D gene TRBD1, 6 bases. The germline gives CDR1 SQVTM, CDR2 ANQGSEA. V was trimmed by 7 bases and J by 7 bases, leaving 14 bases between them. The CDR3 extends over 13 amino acids. As DNA, the CDR3 is TGCAGCGCGAATCCCCAGGGGAATTCACCCCTCCACTTT. Translating it yields CSANPQGNSPLHF.

In this sample, this clonotype turned up many times. The chain carries TRBV7-2 and TRBJ1-5; the match to TRBD1 covers 8 bases. The CDR3 is 15 residues long. Germline V gives CDR1 SGHTA, CDR2 FQGNSA. V trimming: 1 base; J trimming: 6 bases; junction bases outside the gene matches: 5. The CDR3 nucleotides read TGTGCCAGCAGCTTAGATACAGGGGGAGGTCAGCCCCAGCATTTT. Encoded protein: CASSLDTGGGQPQHF.

The chain carries TRBV19 and TRBJ2-4, with 15 positions matching TRBD2. Germline V gives CDR1 LNHDA, CDR2 SQIVND (reference sequence). The CDR3 loop spans 18 amino acids. V dropped 8 bases and J dropped 6; count of bases not matched to a gene: 14. CDR3 in amino acids: CASAQGLAGGLAGNIQYF. In nucleotides, the CDR3 is TGTGCCAGTGCTCAGGGACTAGCGGGGGGCCTTGCCGGAAACATTCAGTACTTC.

This clonotype occurred many times. The chain is built from TRBV9 and TRBJ2-3; TRBD1 matches at 8 bases. The J segment lost 1 base and the V segment lost 4 bases, leaving 8 bases of the junction unmatched. Germline V gene lookup returns CDR1 SGDLS and CDR2 YYNGEE. This CDR3 spans 16 amino acids. CDR3 amino acids: CASSPSGTGRTDTQYF. The CDR3 nucleotides are TGTGCCAGCAGCCCCTCCGGGACAGGTCGCACAGATACGCAGTATTTT.

This clonotype was detected many times. The chain has TRBV12-3 or TRBV12-4 and TRBJ2-5; 13 nucleotides agree with TRBD2. The J segment lost 5 bases and the V segment lost 1 base, leaving 4 bases of the junction unmatched. There are 16 residues in the CDR3. The CDR3 DNA reads as TGTGCCAGCAGTTTAGAACTAGCGGGGGGGTCGGAGACCCAGTACTTC. Translating gives CASSLELAGGSETQYF.

The chain couples TRBV27 to TRBJ2-6; 9 bases match TRBD2. The CDR3 extends over 15 amino acids. V lost 7 bases and J lost 1; bases outside the gene matches: 2. The germline V gene encodes CDR1 MNHEY and CDR2 SMNVEV (reference sequence). The chain's CDR3 is CASTAGGSGANVLTF. The DNA for the CDR3 is TGTGCCAGCACCGCGGGGGGGTCTGGGGCCAACGTCCTGACTTTC.